This T cell receptor (beta chain) was found in a study of siplizumab effects on memory and regulatory T cells. Broader study findings: Roughly 75-97% of proliferating clones (CD4+ or CD8+) could not be assigned a naive or memory phenotype. Tregs that proliferated in siplizumab cultures did not have their suppressive function confirmed.

This CDR3 contains 13 residues. The V and J ends lost 5 bases and 3 bases respectively, with 10 bases between them. Germline V gene lookup returns CDR1 MNHEY and CDR2 SVGAGI. A note on this clone: The antigen remains undetermined.

Per sample, the assay covered 80,000 to 100,000 TCR templates. Some clones are missing from TCRdb's copy, which holds only in-frame ones; the method was immunoSEQ multiplex PCR. Here the sample spans 80,000 to 130,000 clones, roughly 94% being singletons. The specimen was Tregs sorted from blood. The clonotype originates from a human donor in good health. This chain connects TRBV6-5 to TRBJ2-5; maybe TRBD1 (5 bases). The CDR3 bases are TGTGCCAGCAGTCCAGGGTCGAAAGAGACCCAGTACTTC. Its protein is CASSPGSKETQYF.